This entry describes one T cell receptor (beta chain). Here immunoSEQ multiplex PCR was the method, and the copy in TCRdb shows in-frame clones only, minus some. The sample shows more than 90,000 clones, around 88% of them seen only once. Trimming left V 0 bases short and J 8 bases short, with 13 bases between. The V gene's germline CDR1 is SQVTM and CDR2 ANQGSEA. CDR3 length: 13 residues. This entry comes from a study of T cell responses to AZD1222 COVID-19 vaccine. The sequence came from an adult who received the AZD1222 COVID-19 vaccine. Sequencing was performed on peripheral blood, taken 28 days after the second AZD1222 dose. The chain is built from TRBV29-1 and TRBJ1-2; no reliable D call. DNA of the CDR3: TGCAGCGTTGAAGACCCCCGATTCGAAGGCTACACCTTC. The encoded protein is CSVEDPRFEGYTF.